This entry features one T cell receptor beta chain sequence. Repertoires were generated with immunoSEQ multiplex PCR, while TCRdb's copy carries only in-frame clones and drops some. The table lists approximately 65,000 clones, approximately 86% of them singletons. This sample was taken from a study of technical replicates of blood from a few donors. In germline, CDR1 is SGHAT, CDR2 FQNNGV. The trim removed 1 base at V and 2 bases at J, leaving 4 bases unmatched. The CDR3 spans 15 residues. Specimen: PBMCs. This receptor was obtained from a human donor in good health. Some clones in this sample may be carry-over from other donors' samples. The gene calls are TRBV11-2 and TRBJ2-7; 8 bases agree with TRBD1. CDR3 region: CASSLAGRGPYEQYF. CDR3 nucleotides: TGTGCCAGCAGCTTAGCGGGCAGGGGGCCCTACGAGCAGTACTTC. The entire variable domain, with the rest obtained from reference TRBV11-2 and TRBJ2-7, is as follows: EAGVAQSPRYKIIEKRQSVAFWCNPISGHATLYWYQQILGQGPKLLIQFQNNGVVDDSQLPKDRFSAERLKGVDSTLKIQPAKLEDSAVYLCASSLAGRGPYEQYFGPGTRLTVT.